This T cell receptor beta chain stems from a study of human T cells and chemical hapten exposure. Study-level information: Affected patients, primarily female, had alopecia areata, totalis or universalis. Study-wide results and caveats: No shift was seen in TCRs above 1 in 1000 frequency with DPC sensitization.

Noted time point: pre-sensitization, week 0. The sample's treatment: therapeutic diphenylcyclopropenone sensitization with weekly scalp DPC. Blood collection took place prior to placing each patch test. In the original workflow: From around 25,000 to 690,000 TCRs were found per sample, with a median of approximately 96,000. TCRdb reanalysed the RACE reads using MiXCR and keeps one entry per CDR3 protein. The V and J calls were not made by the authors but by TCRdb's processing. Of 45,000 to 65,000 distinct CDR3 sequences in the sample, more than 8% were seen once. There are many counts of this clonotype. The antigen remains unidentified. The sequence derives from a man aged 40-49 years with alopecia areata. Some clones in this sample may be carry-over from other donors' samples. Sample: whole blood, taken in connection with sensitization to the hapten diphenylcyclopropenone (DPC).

CDR3 nucleotide sequence: TGTGCCAGCAGTTACTTCGGCTCCTACAATGAGCAGTTCTTC. Amino acid sequence: CASSYFGSYNEQFF. The rearrangement uses TRBV6-2 or TRBV6-3 and TRBJ2-1; D is unresolved. V was trimmed by 1 base and J by 0 bases, leaving 4 bases between them. This CDR3 is 14 amino acids long. Germline V gene sequence: CDR1 MNHEY, CDR2 SVGEGT.